The entry below gives a single TCR beta chain sequence along with its context. This specimen comes from a study of T cell responses to AZD1222 COVID-19 vaccine. Here immunoSEQ multiplex PCR was the method, and the copy in TCRdb shows in-frame clones only, minus some. This table has tens of thousands of clones, 70% to 90% appearing once. Per germline, CDR1 SGHRS and CDR2 YFSETQ. V was trimmed by 2 bases and J by 1 base, leaving 11 bases between them. The CDR3 extends over 15 amino acids. The clonotype originates from an adult in good health. V and J are TRBV5-1 and TRBJ2-3; tentatively, D is TRBD1 (6 bases). Sequencing was performed on peripheral blood, taken on day 0 of AZD1222 vaccination. The CDR3 coding sequence is TGCGCCAGCAGCTTACAGGGATTCCGCACAGATACGCAGTATTTT. Translating gives CASSLQGFRTDTQYF. Drawing the rest from reference TRBV5-1 and TRBJ2-3, the complete variable domain is KAGVTQTPRYLIKTRGQQVTLSCSPISGHRSVSWYQQTPGQGLQFLFEYFSETQRNKGNFPGRFSGRQFSNSRSEMNVSTLELGDSALYLCASSLQGFRTDTQYFGPGTRLTVL.